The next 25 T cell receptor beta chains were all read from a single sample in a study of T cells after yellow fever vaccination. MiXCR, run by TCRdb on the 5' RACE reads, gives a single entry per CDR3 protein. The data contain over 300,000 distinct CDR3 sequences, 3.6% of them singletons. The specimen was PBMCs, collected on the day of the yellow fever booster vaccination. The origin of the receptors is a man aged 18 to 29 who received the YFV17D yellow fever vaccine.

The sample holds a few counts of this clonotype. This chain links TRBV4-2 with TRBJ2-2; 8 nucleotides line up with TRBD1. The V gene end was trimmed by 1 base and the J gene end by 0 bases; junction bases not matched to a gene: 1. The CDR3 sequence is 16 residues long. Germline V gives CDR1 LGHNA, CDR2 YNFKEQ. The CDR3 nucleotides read TGTGCCAGCAGCCAAGGACAGGGGCCGAACACCGGGGAGCTGTTTTTT. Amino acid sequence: CASSQGQGPNTGELFF.

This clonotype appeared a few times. The CDR3 sequence is CASSRTGTRNEQFF. As DNA, the CDR3 is TGCGCCAGCAGCCGAACCGGGACTCGCAATGAGCAGTTCTTC. The chain carries TRBV4-3 and TRBJ2-1, with a weak D call TRBD2 (6 bases). In germline, CDR1 is LGHNA, CDR2 YSLEER. V was cut by 4 bases and J by 6 bases, with 13 bases left in between. The CDR3 runs to 14 residues.

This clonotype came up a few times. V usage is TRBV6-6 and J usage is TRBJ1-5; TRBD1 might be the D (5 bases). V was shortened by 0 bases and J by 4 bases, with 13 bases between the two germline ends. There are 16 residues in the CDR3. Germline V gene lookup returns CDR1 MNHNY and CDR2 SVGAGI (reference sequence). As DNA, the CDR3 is TGTGCCAGCAGTTACTCGAAAGCGACAGAGAATCAGCCCCAGCATTTT. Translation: CASSYSKATENQPQHF.

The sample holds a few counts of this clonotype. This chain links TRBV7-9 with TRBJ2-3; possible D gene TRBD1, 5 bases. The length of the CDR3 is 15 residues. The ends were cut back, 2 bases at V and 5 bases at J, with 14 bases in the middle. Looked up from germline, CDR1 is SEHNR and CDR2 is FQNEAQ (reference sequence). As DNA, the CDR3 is TGTGCCAGCAGCTTAATGGGGAACGACAGAGATACGCAGTATTTT. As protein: CASSLMGNDRDTQYF.

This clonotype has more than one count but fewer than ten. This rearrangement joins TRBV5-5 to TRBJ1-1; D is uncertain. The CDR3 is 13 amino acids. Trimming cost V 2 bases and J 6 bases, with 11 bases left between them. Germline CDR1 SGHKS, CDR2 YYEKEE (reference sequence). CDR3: CASSLVSGAEAFF. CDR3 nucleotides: TGTGCCAGCAGCTTAGTCAGTGGAGCTGAAGCTTTCTTT. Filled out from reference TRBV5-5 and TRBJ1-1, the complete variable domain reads DAGVTQSPTHLIKTRGQQVTLRCSPISGHKSVSWYQQVLGQGPQFIFQYYEKEERGRGNFPDRFSARQFPNYSSELNVNALLLGDSALYLCASSLVSGAEAFFGQGTRLTVV.

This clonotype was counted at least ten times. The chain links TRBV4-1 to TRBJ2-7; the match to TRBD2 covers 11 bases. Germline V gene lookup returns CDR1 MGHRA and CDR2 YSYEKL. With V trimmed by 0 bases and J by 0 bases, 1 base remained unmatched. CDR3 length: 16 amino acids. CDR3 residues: CASSQEGTSGSYEQYF. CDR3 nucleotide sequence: TGCGCCAGCAGCCAAGAAGGGACTAGCGGCTCCTACGAGCAGTACTTC.

CDR3 residues: CASSGGSGAYEQYF. CDR3 nucleotide sequence: TGCGCCAGCAGCGGGGGGTCAGGGGCCTACGAGCAGTACTTC. The rearrangement links TRBV5-1 to TRBJ2-7; D may be TRBD1 or TRBD2 (6 bases each). Germline CDR1 is SGHRS and CDR2 is YFSETQ. V gave up 4 bases and J gave up 2 bases, with 13 bases separating them. The CDR3 extends over 14 amino acids.

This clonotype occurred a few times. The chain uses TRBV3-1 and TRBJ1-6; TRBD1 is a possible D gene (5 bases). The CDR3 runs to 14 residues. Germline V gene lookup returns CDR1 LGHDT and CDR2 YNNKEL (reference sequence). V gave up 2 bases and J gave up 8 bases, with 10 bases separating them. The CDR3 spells CASSQFGGDSPLHF. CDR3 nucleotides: TGTGCCAGCAGCCAATTCGGAGGGGATTCACCCCTCCACTTT.

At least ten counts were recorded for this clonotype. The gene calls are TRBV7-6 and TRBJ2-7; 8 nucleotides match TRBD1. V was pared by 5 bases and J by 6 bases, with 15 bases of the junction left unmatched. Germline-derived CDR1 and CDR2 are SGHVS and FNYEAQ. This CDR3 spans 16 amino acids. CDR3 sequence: CASSPLRTGGNGEQYF. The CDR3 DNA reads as TGTGCCAGCAGCCCCCTGCGTACAGGGGGGAATGGCGAGCAGTACTTC.

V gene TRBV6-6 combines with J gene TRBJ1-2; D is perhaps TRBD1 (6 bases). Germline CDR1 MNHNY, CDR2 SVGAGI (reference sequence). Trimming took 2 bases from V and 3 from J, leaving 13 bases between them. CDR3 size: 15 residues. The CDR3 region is CASSYTPDSDYGYTF. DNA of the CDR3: TGTGCCAGCAGTTACACCCCGGACAGCGACTATGGCTACACCTTC.

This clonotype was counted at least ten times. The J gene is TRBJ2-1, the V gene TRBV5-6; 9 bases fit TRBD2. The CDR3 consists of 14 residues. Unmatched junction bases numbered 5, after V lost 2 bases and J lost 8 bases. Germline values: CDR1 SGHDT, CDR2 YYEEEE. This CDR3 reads CASSLVAGVHEQFF. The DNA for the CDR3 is TGTGCCAGCAGCTTAGTAGCGGGGGTACATGAGCAGTTCTTC.

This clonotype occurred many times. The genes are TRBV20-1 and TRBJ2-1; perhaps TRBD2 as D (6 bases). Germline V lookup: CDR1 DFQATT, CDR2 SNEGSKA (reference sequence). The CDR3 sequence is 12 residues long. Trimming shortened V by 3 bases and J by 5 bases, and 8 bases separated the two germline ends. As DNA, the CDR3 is TGCAGTGCTAGCTCGGGAGACAATGAGCAGTTCTTC. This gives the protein CSASSGDNEQFF.

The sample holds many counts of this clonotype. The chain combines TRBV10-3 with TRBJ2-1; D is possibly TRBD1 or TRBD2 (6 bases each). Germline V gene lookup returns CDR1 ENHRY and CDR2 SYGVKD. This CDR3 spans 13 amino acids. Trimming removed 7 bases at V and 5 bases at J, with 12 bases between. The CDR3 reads CAINAGHNNEQFF. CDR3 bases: TGTGCCATCAACGCGGGACATAACAATGAGCAGTTCTTC.

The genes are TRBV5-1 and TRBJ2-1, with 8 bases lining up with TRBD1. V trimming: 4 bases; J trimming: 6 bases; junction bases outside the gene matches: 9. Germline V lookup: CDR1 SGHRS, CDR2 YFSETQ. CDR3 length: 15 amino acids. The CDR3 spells CASSAHPGQGNEQFF. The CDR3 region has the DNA TGCGCCAGCAGCGCTCACCCCGGACAGGGCAATGAGCAGTTCTTC. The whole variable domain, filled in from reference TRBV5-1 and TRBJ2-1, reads KAGVTQTPRYLIKTRGQQVTLSCSPISGHRSVSWYQQTPGQGLQFLFEYFSETQRNKGNFPGRFSGRQFSNSRSEMNVSTLELGDSALYLCASSAHPGQGNEQFFGPGTRLTVL.

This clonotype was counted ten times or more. This chain's CDR3 is CASSVRQEPYSNQPQHF. DNA of the CDR3: TGCGCCAGCAGTGTGAGACAGGAGCCCTACAGCAATCAGCCCCAGCATTTT. The chain uses TRBV10-1 and TRBJ1-5; D possibly corresponds to TRBD1 (6 bases). CDR1 WNHNN and CDR2 SYGVQD come from the germline V gene (reference sequence). V lost 4 bases, J lost 1 base, and 17 bases lay in between. There are 17 residues in the CDR3.

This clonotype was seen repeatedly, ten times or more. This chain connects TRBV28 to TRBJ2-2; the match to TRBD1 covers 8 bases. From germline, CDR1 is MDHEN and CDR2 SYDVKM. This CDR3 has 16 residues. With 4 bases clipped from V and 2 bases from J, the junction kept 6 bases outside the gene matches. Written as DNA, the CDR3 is TGTGCCAGCAGTTCGCCGACAGGGGCAAACACCGGGGAGCTGTTTTTT. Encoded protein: CASSSPTGANTGELFF. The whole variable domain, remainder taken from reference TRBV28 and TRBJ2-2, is DVKVTQSSRYLVKRTGEKVFLECVQDMDHENMFWYRQDPGLGLRLIYFSYDVKMKEKGDIPEGYSVSREKKERFSLILESASTNQTSMYLCASSSPTGANTGELFFGEGSRLTVL.

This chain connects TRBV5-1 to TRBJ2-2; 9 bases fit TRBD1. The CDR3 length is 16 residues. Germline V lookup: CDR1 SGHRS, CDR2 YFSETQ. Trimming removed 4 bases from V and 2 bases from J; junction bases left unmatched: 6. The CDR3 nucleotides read TGCGCCAGCAGCCTGCAGGGACAGGGAAACACCGGGGAGCTGTTTTTT. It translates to CASSLQGQGNTGELFF.

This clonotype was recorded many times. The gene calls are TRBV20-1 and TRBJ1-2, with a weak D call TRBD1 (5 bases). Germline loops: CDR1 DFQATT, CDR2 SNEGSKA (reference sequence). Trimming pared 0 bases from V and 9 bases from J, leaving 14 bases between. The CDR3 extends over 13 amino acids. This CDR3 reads CSARDNGPGSYTF. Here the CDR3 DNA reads TGCAGTGCTAGAGATAACGGGCCAGGGAGCTACACCTTC.

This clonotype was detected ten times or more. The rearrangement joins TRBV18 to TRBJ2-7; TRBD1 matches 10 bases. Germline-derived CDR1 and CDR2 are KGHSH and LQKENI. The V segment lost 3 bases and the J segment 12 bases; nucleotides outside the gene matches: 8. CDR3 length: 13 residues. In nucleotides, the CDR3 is TGTGCCAGCTCACCGTGGGACAGGGGCTATTCGTACTTC. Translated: CASSPWDRGYSYF.

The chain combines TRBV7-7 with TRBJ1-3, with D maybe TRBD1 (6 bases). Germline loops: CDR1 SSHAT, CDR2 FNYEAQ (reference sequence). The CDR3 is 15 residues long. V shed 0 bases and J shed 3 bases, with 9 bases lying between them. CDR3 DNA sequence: TGTGCCAGCAGCTTAGCCTGGGGGCTTGGAAACACCATATATTTT. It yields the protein CASSLAWGLGNTIYF.

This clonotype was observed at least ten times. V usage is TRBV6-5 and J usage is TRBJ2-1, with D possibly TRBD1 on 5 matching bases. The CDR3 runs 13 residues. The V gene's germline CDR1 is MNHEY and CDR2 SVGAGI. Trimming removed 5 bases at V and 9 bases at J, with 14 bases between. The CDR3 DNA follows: TGTGCCAGCAGTCCCCGCCAGGGTCGTGAGCAGTTCTTC. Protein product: CASSPRQGREQFF.

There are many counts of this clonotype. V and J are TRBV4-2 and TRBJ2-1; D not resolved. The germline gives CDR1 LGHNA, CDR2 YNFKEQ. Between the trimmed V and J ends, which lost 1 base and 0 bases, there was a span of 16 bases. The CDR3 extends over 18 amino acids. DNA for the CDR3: TGTGCCAGCAGCCAAGTTTGGCTAGAGGAGAGCTCCTACAATGAGCAGTTCTTC. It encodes CASSQVWLEESSYNEQFF.

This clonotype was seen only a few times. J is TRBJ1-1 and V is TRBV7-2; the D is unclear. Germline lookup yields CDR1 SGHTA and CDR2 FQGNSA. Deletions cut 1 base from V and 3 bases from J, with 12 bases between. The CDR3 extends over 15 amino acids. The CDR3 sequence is CASSLVWDGYTEAFF. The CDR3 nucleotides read TGTGCCAGCAGCTTAGTCTGGGATGGGTACACTGAAGCTTTCTTT.

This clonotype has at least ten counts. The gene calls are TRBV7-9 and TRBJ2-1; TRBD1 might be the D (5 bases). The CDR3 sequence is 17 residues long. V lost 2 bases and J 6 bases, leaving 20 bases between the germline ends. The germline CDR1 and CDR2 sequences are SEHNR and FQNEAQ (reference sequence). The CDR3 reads CASSLSTVKTGFNEQFF. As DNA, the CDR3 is TGTGCCAGCAGCTTATCTACGGTGAAAACAGGATTCAATGAGCAGTTCTTC.

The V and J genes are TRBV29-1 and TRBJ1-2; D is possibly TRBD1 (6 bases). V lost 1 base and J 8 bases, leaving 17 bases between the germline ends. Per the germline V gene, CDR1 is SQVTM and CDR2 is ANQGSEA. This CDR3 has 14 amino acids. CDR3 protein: CSVEVHSGAEGYTF. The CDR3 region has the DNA TGCAGCGTTGAAGTACACTCGGGGGCAGAGGGCTACACCTTC.